The 20 T cell receptor beta chains below all came from one sample that was sequenced in a study of multiple sclerosis patients with progressive multifocal leukoencephalopathy. Time point defined: before natalizumab initiation. The data were produced by immunoSEQ multiplex PCR, yet TCRdb's version contains in-frame clones alone and is incomplete. The data contain about 30,000 clones, 80% to 95% of them singletons. The sequenced sample consisted of PBMCs. Receptors originate from a man aged 30 to 39 with multiple sclerosis.

The J gene is TRBJ2-1, the V gene TRBV2; D not resolved. The CDR3 consists of 13 residues. Trimming took off 3 bases at V and 4 bases at J, with 7 bases between the two ends. Germline V gene sequence: CDR1 SNHLY, CDR2 FYNNEI. CDR3 sequence: CASSDRVYNEQFF. The CDR3 coding sequence is TGTGCCAGCAGTGATAGGGTTTACAATGAGCAGTTCTTC.

This chain connects TRBV29-1 to TRBJ1-1, with 8 bases aligning to TRBD1. V dropped 4 bases and J dropped 3; count of bases not matched to a gene: 4. Germline CDR1 is SQVTM and CDR2 is ANQGSEA. This CDR3 is 13 amino acids long. This CDR3 reads CSVVAGGHTEAFF. Written as DNA, the CDR3 is TGCAGCGTTGTGGCAGGGGGCCACACTGAAGCTTTCTTT.

This chain connects TRBV7-9 to TRBJ2-1, with TRBD1 as a possible D gene (6 bases). Germline assignment: CDR1 SEHNR and CDR2 FQNEAQ (reference sequence). There are 15 residues in the CDR3. The V end lost 6 bases, the J end lost 4 bases, and 16 bases lay between the germline ends. The CDR3 DNA is TGTGCCAGCAGTCAACAACTAGGACAGTACAATGAGCAGTTCTTC. Residues: CASSQQLGQYNEQFF.

The CDR3 DNA reads as TGTGCCTGGAGTGTACGTACGGGCGCTTACAATGAGCAGTTCTTC. Residues: CAWSVRTGAYNEQFF. The chain links TRBV30 to TRBJ2-1; no clear D. Trimming took 0 bases from V and 4 from J, leaving 13 bases between them. This CDR3 region has 15 residues. Germline V gene lookup returns CDR1 GTSNPN and CDR2 SVGIG (reference sequence). Full variable domain (outside the CDR3, taken from reference TRBV30 and TRBJ2-1): SQTIHQWPATLVQPVGSPLSLECTVEGTSNPNLYWYRQAAGRGLQLLFYSVGIGQISSEVPQNLSASRPQDRQFILSSKKLLLSDSGFYLCAWSVRTGAYNEQFFGPGTRLTVL.

The genes are TRBV4-3 and TRBJ1-1, with D maybe TRBD1 (5 bases). The CDR3 totals 14 residues. V was shortened by 0 bases and J by 5 bases, with 10 bases between the two germline ends. Germline CDR1 reads LGHNA; CDR2 reads YSLEER. The CDR3 nucleotides are TGCGCCAGCAGCCAAGATTACAGGAAAACTGAAGCTTTCTTT. Its protein product is CASSQDYRKTEAFF.

The count of this clone is one. This chain uses TRBV6-1 with TRBJ2-3; D gene ambiguous. Trimming shortened V by 5 bases and J by 4 bases, and 16 bases separated the two germline ends. The germline V gene encodes CDR1 MNHNS and CDR2 SASEGT. This CDR3 is built from 15 residues. The CDR3 is CASSPYGLTSDTQYF. In DNA form, the CDR3 reads TGTGCCAGCAGTCCATATGGCCTTACGTCAGATACGCAGTATTTT.

The chain combines TRBV4-2 with TRBJ2-5; D unclear. CDR1 and CDR2 (germline): LGHNA, YNFKEQ. Between the trimmed V and J ends, which lost 3 bases and 7 bases, there was a span of 24 bases. This CDR3 spans 17 amino acids. The CDR3 protein is CASSQQMELTNWGTQYF. DNA of the CDR3: TGTGCCAGCAGCCAGCAAATGGAGCTGACAAACTGGGGGACCCAGTACTTC.

This clone has a single count. The V and J genes are TRBV7-3 and TRBJ2-7, with unresolved D. Germline loops: CDR1 SGHTA, CDR2 FQGTGA. This CDR3 has 15 residues. V shed 5 bases and J shed 3 bases, with 17 bases lying between them. This chain's CDR3 is CASSEAFGYGYEQYF. CDR3 DNA: TGTGCCAGCAGCGAAGCTTTTGGGTACGGCTACGAGCAGTACTTC.

The sample holds one count of this clone. The chain uses TRBV7-8 and TRBJ2-2, with D possibly TRBD2 on 5 matching bases. The CDR3 covers 16 residues. The germline gives CDR1 SGHVS, CDR2 FQNEAQ. V lost 5 bases, J lost 0 bases, and 13 bases lay in between. This CDR3 reads CASSQGVGANTGELFF. In DNA, the CDR3 is TGTGCCAGCAGCCAAGGAGTGGGAGCGAACACCGGGGAGCTGTTTTTT.

The genes are TRBV5-1 and TRBJ2-1; 7 nucleotides align to TRBD2. This CDR3 has 14 residues. Unmatched junction bases numbered 1, after V lost 1 base and J lost 3 bases. Per germline, CDR1 SGHRS and CDR2 YFSETQ. The CDR3 DNA is TGCGCCAGCAGCTTGAGCGGGATCTACAATGAGCAGTTCTTC. This translates into CASSLSGIYNEQFF.

This chain connects TRBV18 to TRBJ2-7, with D unresolved. Germline lookup yields CDR1 KGHSH and CDR2 LQKENI. This CDR3 is built from 14 residues. V was cut by 0 bases and J by 0 bases, with 6 bases left in between. The CDR3 DNA sequence: TGTGCCAGCTCACCACCATCGATCTCCTACGAGCAGTACTTC. As protein: CASSPPSISYEQYF.

The CDR3 loop is CASSPGTSYEQYF. As DNA, the CDR3 is TGTGCCAGCAGCCCTGGGACTAGCTACGAGCAGTACTTC. The chain recombines TRBV7-9 with TRBJ2-7, with 8 bases that match TRBD2. After removal of 5 bases from V and 3 bases from J, the junction contained 3 bases not matched to a gene. This CDR3 is built from 13 residues. Germline V gene sequence: CDR1 SEHNR, CDR2 FQNEAQ (reference sequence).

This chain joins TRBV25-1 and TRBJ2-6; D is perhaps TRBD2 (5 bases). Trimming left V 3 bases short and J 2 bases short, with 11 bases between. Germline V CDR1 and CDR2: MGHDK, SYGVNS. The CDR3 is made up of 16 amino acids. This CDR3 is CASSDPGTPGANVLTF. Here the CDR3 DNA reads TGTGCCAGCAGTGACCCGGGAACGCCTGGGGCCAACGTCCTGACTTTC.

V is TRBV19 and J is TRBJ1-2; no clear D. The germline V gene has CDR1 LNHDA and CDR2 SQIVND (reference sequence). This CDR3 is built from 15 residues. Trimming pared 5 bases from V and 7 bases from J, leaving 20 bases between. The CDR3 nucleotides read TGTGCCAGTAGTCCTCGAGGGAGGGTCTTGGGTGGCTACACCTTC. Its translation: CASSPRGRVLGGYTF.

This sequence joins TRBV5-1 and TRBJ2-1; the match to TRBD2 covers 10 bases. Losses at the gene ends were 3 bases for V and 4 bases for J; bases not matched to a gene: 7. The CDR3 runs to 16 residues. From germline, CDR1 is SGHRS and CDR2 YFSETQ. CDR3 protein: CASSSSGRGAYNEQFF. As DNA, the CDR3 is TGCGCCAGCAGCTCTAGCGGGAGAGGGGCTTACAATGAGCAGTTCTTC.

This clone was seen once. The rearrangement uses TRBV6-6 and TRBJ1-3, with D tentatively TRBD1 (6 bases). Trimming cost V 10 bases and J 0 bases, with 19 bases left between them. The germline V gene encodes CDR1 MNHNY and CDR2 SVGAGI (reference sequence). This CDR3 comprises 16 residues. The CDR3 DNA reads TGTGCCATTTCGTCGGGGACACTGAGCTCTGGAAACACCATATATTTT. It codes for CAISSGTLSSGNTIYF.

The V and J genes are TRBV7-4 and TRBJ2-3; 10 positions match TRBD2. The germline V gene encodes CDR1 SGHVT and CDR2 SQSDAQ. J was trimmed by 1 base and V by 4 bases; bases with no gene match: 2. This CDR3 is built from 15 residues. The CDR3 region is CASSSTSGCTDTQYF. As DNA, the CDR3 is TGTGCCAGCAGCTCGACTAGCGGGTGCACAGATACGCAGTATTTT.

The chain joins TRBV7-9 to TRBJ1-5, with D possibly being TRBD1 (6 bases). Trimming shortened V by 1 base and J by 6 bases, and 25 bases separated the two germline ends. Germline V CDR1 and CDR2: SEHNR, FQNEAQ (reference sequence). The CDR3 extends over 19 amino acids. The CDR3 protein is CASSLESKPPGFRGQPQHF. The DNA for the CDR3 is TGTGCCAGCAGCTTAGAATCAAAACCGCCGGGTTTCAGGGGTCAGCCCCAGCATTTT.

The chain uses TRBV7-2 and TRBJ2-1; D might be TRBD2 (6 bases). The germline CDR1 and CDR2 sequences are SGHTA and FQGNSA. Trimming took off 0 bases at V and 7 bases at J, with 10 bases between the two ends. The CDR3 has 14 amino acids. The CDR3 DNA follows: TGTGCCAGCAGCTTAGCTCGGGAGTGGAATGAGCAGTTCTTC. This sequence encodes CASSLAREWNEQFF.

This clone was seen only a few times. V is TRBV6-1 and J is TRBJ1-4; possible D gene TRBD1, 5 bases. The CDR3 runs 13 residues. V was shortened by 5 bases and J by 7 bases, with 11 bases between the two germline ends. Per the germline V gene, CDR1 is MNHNS and CDR2 is SASEGT. The CDR3 sequence is CASSLRDSEKLFF. DNA for the CDR3: TGTGCCAGCAGTCTCCGGGACTCTGAAAAACTGTTTTTT.